The 32 T cell receptor beta chains presented below share a single source sample, sequenced in a study of T-cell reconstitution after alpha-beta-depleted transplantation in children. Unique molecular identifiers tagged the TCRbeta library. Via MiXCR, TCRdb re-called the PCR reads, giving one row per CDR3 protein. The table has hundreds of thousands of distinct CDR3 sequences, approximately 32% seen once; the top ten hold around 2.4%. Sequencing used PBMCs from the stem cell graft donor, obtained from the stem cell graft. The receptors come from a human donor who donated a stem cell graft to a child with aplastic anemia.

This clonotype was counted a single time. V is TRBV7-8 and J is TRBJ1-1; D gene unclear. CDR3 length: 14 residues. In germline, CDR1 is SGHVS, CDR2 FQNEAQ. The germline V and J ends were trimmed by 6 bases and 8 bases, with 19 bases remaining between them. CDR3 DNA sequence: TGTGCCAGCAGTGGCCGCCGAGCTGTGGAGGAAGCTTTCTTT. This encodes CASSGRRAVEEAFF.

This clonotype appeared a few times. The rearrangement links TRBV6-5 to TRBJ2-5; possible D gene TRBD2, 5 bases. V lost 2 bases and J 2 bases, leaving 15 bases between the germline ends. Germline V lookup: CDR1 MNHEY, CDR2 SVGAGI. The CDR3 runs 16 residues. This CDR3 reads CASSYVPSSRQETQYF. As DNA, the CDR3 is TGTGCCAGCAGTTACGTACCTAGCTCCCGTCAAGAGACCCAGTACTTC.

Only a few counts were recorded for this clonotype. The chain couples TRBV12-5 to TRBJ2-3; D is perhaps TRBD1 or TRBD2 (5 bases each). This CDR3 has 18 residues. Germline V CDR1 and CDR2: LGHNT, FRNRAP. V was shortened by 0 bases and J by 0 bases, with 16 bases between the two germline ends. This CDR3 is CASGLVITGTTSTDTQYF. CDR3 in DNA: TGTGCTAGTGGTTTGGTTATTACCGGGACCACTAGCACAGATACGCAGTATTTT. Looking up the rest from reference TRBV12-5 and TRBJ2-3 gives the full variable domain: DARVTQTPRHKVTEMGQEVTMRCQPILGHNTVFWYRQTMMQGLELLAYFRNRAPLDDSGMPKDRFSAEMPDATLATLKIQPSEPRDSAVYFCASGLVITGTTSTDTQYFGPGTRLTVL.

The rearrangement joins TRBV6-2 or TRBV6-3 to TRBJ2-1; D remains ambiguous. V lost 2 bases and J 10 bases, leaving 12 bases between the germline ends. This CDR3 has 13 residues. Germline V gene sequence: CDR1 MNHEY, CDR2 SVGEGT. This chain's CDR3 is CASSYTERTEQFF. The CDR3 DNA reads TGTGCCAGCAGTTACACCGAGCGCACCGAGCAGTTCTTC.

The gene calls are TRBV5-6 and TRBJ2-1, with no clear D. Trimming cost V 2 bases and J 10 bases, with 10 bases left between them. Germline V gene lookup returns CDR1 SGHDT and CDR2 YYEEEE. CDR3 length: 12 residues. As DNA, the CDR3 is TGTGCCAGCAGCTTTCCCGAGAGGGAGCAGTTCTTC. Translation gives CASSFPEREQFF.

J is TRBJ2-2 and V is TRBV6-1, with D possibly TRBD1 on 6 matching bases. Germline CDR1 reads MNHNS; CDR2 reads SASEGT. V lost 5 bases and J 0 bases, leaving 13 bases between the germline ends. The CDR3 consists of 16 residues. The CDR3 region is CASSQGHSANTGELFF. In nucleotides, the CDR3 is TGTGCCAGCAGTCAGGGACACTCCGCGAACACCGGGGAGCTGTTTTTT.

In regard to this clonotype: At one end the junction does not follow the germline gene, possibly because of a read error. The gene calls are TRBV6-4 and TRBJ2-3, with D hard to call. Per the germline V gene, CDR1 is MRHNA and CDR2 is SNTAGT. This CDR3 is built from 14 residues. The DNA for the CDR3 is TGTGGCAGCAGTGACTTTCCTGGGTCAGATACGCAGTATTTT. Translated, it gives CGSSDFPGSDTQYF.

Only a few counts were recorded for this clonotype. The rearrangement uses TRBV20-1 and TRBJ2-1; D perhaps matches TRBD2 (5 bases). The CDR3 runs to 12 residues. CDR1 and CDR2 (germline): DFQATT, SNEGSKA (reference sequence). Deletions cut 3 bases from V and 7 bases from J, with 10 bases between. CDR3 DNA sequence: TGCAGTGCTAGGGTACTAGGGAATGAGCAGTTCTTC. As protein: CSARVLGNEQFF.

In its sample, this clonotype was seen many times. V is TRBV7-9 and J is TRBJ2-1, with 8 bases matching TRBD2. Looked up from germline, CDR1 is SEHNR and CDR2 is FQNEAQ (reference sequence). The CDR3 runs to 17 residues. V lost 5 bases and J lost 0; bases outside the gene matches: 9. CDR3 nucleotide sequence: TGTGCCAGCAGCCCCGGGGTAGCGGGATTCTCCTACAATGAGCAGTTCTTC. Protein product: CASSPGVAGFSYNEQFF.

The chain has TRBV6-2 or TRBV6-3 and TRBJ2-1, with 12 bases fitting TRBD2. Germline CDR1 and CDR2: MNHEY and SVGEGT. V shed 6 bases and J 0 bases; nucleotides not matched to a gene: 12. The CDR3 loop spans 19 amino acids. The CDR3 DNA reads as TGTGCCAGCAGCCTCAGACTAGCGGGAGTCCTAAGCTCCTACAATGAGCAGTTCTTC. As protein: CASSLRLAGVLSSYNEQFF.

Only a few counts were recorded for this clonotype. The chain employs TRBV10-3 and TRBJ1-1; D is uncertain. V shed 2 bases and J shed 0 bases, with 13 bases lying between them. This CDR3 contains 16 residues. The V gene's germline CDR1 is ENHRY and CDR2 SYGVKD. CDR3 nucleotide sequence: TGTGCCATCAGTGAGCCTCCTTTTGGACTGAACACTGAAGCTTTCTTT. Translated, it gives CAISEPPFGLNTEAFF.

This clonotype was observed a handful of times. This chain joins TRBV18 and TRBJ2-2, with 7 bases fitting TRBD2. V dropped 2 bases and J dropped 4; count of bases not matched to a gene: 1. The germline V gene has CDR1 KGHSH and CDR2 LQKENI. The length of the CDR3 is 14 residues. CDR3 sequence: CASSPGTITGELFF. In DNA form, the CDR3 reads TGTGCCAGCTCACCAGGGACTATCACCGGGGAGCTGTTTTTT.

The rearrangement joins TRBV18 to TRBJ2-1; 9 bases align to TRBD1. CDR1 KGHSH and CDR2 LQKENI come from the germline V gene. The CDR3 runs 16 residues. The junction had 9 bases not matched to a gene; V was cut back by 0 bases and J by 9 bases. The CDR3 nucleotides are TGTGCCAGCTCACCACCAGGGACAGGGTCGAGAGGTGAGCAGTTCTTC. Amino acids: CASSPPGTGSRGEQFF.

This clonotype was recorded a few times. This chain uses TRBV5-4 with TRBJ2-1, with D perhaps TRBD1 or TRBD2 (6 bases each). Germline CDR1 reads SGHNT; CDR2 reads YYREEE (reference sequence). This CDR3 has 15 residues. V was pared by 0 bases and J by 2 bases, with 9 bases between. CDR3 DNA: TGTGCCAGCAGCTTGGATGGGGGGCCCTACAATGAGCAGTTCTTC. Its protein product is CASSLDGGPYNEQFF. Full variable domain (outside the CDR3, taken from reference TRBV5-4 and TRBJ2-1): ETGVTQSPTHLIKTRGQQVTLRCSSQSGHNTVSWYQQALGQGPQFIFQYYREEENGRGNFPPRFSGLQFPNYSSELNVNALELDDSALYLCASSLDGGPYNEQFFGPGTRLTVL.

The CDR3 DNA reads TGCAGTGCTATCACCGGGACAACCACAGATACGCAGTATTTT. It is translated as CSAITGTTTDTQYF. This chain joins TRBV20-1 and TRBJ2-3; D might be TRBD1 (6 bases). The V end lost 4 bases, the J end lost 2 bases, and 13 bases lay between the germline ends. Germline CDR1 DFQATT, CDR2 SNEGSKA (reference sequence). The CDR3 length is 14 residues.

This clonotype was detected only a few times. The CDR3 reads CSVGPGRATEAFF. Here the CDR3 DNA reads TGCAGCGTTGGACCAGGGAGAGCCACTGAAGCTTTCTTT. The chain is built from TRBV29-1 and TRBJ1-1, with D maybe TRBD1 (5 bases). The ends were cut back, 4 bases at V and 4 bases at J, with 13 bases in the middle. This CDR3 has 13 amino acids. CDR1 SQVTM and CDR2 ANQGSEA come from the germline V gene.

The chain recombines TRBV3-1 with TRBJ2-7; unclear D gene. Germline V lookup: CDR1 LGHDT, CDR2 YNNKEL (reference sequence). V lost 1 base to trimming and J lost 6 bases, with 4 bases between them. The CDR3 spans 11 residues. The CDR3 DNA follows: TGTGCCAGCAGCCAAGGGTTCGAGCAGTACGTC. Translated: CASSQGFEQYV.

This chain connects TRBV30 to TRBJ1-2, with 7 nucleotides matching TRBD1. Germline V lookup: CDR1 GTSNPN, CDR2 SVGIG (reference sequence). J gave up 13 bases and V 7 bases, and 6 bases lay outside the gene matches. CDR3 length: 9 amino acids. CDR3 nucleotides: TGTGCCTCTCGACAGGGCCCCACCTTC. It is translated as CASRQGPTF.

This chain links TRBV4-3 with TRBJ1-1; perhaps TRBD1 as D (6 bases). The CDR3 totals 15 residues. V was trimmed by 4 bases and J by 0 bases, leaving 12 bases between them. CDR1 is LGHNA and CDR2 is YSLEER in the germline V gene. The CDR3 DNA reads TGCGCCAGCAGCCGAGAAACAGGGCTGAACACTGAAGCTTTCTTT. It encodes CASSRETGLNTEAFF.

V gene TRBV7-9 combines with J gene TRBJ2-5; 7 bases are shared with TRBD1. J lost 3 bases, V lost 8 bases, and 6 bases had no gene match. Germline V gene data show CDR1 as SEHNR and CDR2 as FQNEAQ (reference sequence). CDR3 length equals 13 residues. CDR3 nucleotide sequence: TGTGCCAGCCTCCGGGACAGAAAAGAGACCCAGTACTTC. It specifies CASLRDRKETQYF.

This chain joins TRBV11-2 and TRBJ2-3; 10 bases line up with TRBD1. V lost 1 base to trimming and J lost 0 bases; unmatched junction nucleotides: 13. The CDR3 spans 20 residues. Germline V lookup: CDR1 SGHAT, CDR2 FQNNGV. The CDR3 spells CASSLVLLPRDRGSTDTQYF. The CDR3 nucleotides read TGTGCCAGCAGCTTAGTTTTACTACCCCGGGACAGGGGAAGCACAGATACGCAGTATTTT. Full variable domain (missing parts from reference TRBV11-2 and TRBJ2-3): EAGVAQSPRYKIIEKRQSVAFWCNPISGHATLYWYQQILGQGPKLLIQFQNNGVVDDSQLPKDRFSAERLKGVDSTLKIQPAKLEDSAVYLCASSLVLLPRDRGSTDTQYFGPGTRLTVL.

This clonotype was counted only a few times. V usage is TRBV20-1 and J usage is TRBJ2-3; TRBD2 agrees at 7 bases. The ends lost 3 bases at V and 11 bases at J; junction bases unmatched: 14. Germline V gene lookup returns CDR1 DFQATT and CDR2 SNEGSKA (reference sequence). The CDR3 is 14 residues long. CDR3: CSARGREYLGRQYF. In nucleotides, the CDR3 is TGCAGTGCTAGGGGGCGGGAGTATCTAGGGAGGCAGTATTTT.

This clonotype appeared a few times. The gene calls are TRBV5-6 and TRBJ1-2; D is unresolved. The CDR3 is 17 residues long. CDR1 and CDR2 from the germline V gene are SGHDT and YYEEEE. The V gene lost 4 bases and the J gene lost 0 bases, with 19 bases spanning the gap. Written as DNA, the CDR3 is TGTGCCAGCAGCCTTCCCCCCGGCTCGGGCGCTAACTATGGCTACACCTTC. Translated: CASSLPPGSGANYGYTF.

The chain combines TRBV7-2 with TRBJ2-1; D unclear. Trimming cost V 1 base and J 6 bases, with 16 bases left between them. The CDR3 has 16 residues. Germline CDR1 SGHTA, CDR2 FQGNSA. The CDR3 region has the DNA TGTGCCAGCAGCTTAGTAGGGCAGGTAGTCAGCAATGAGCAGTTCTTC. Protein sequence: CASSLVGQVVSNEQFF.

The chain uses TRBV30 and TRBJ1-2; 9 nucleotides match TRBD1. From germline, CDR1 is GTSNPN and CDR2 SVGIG (reference sequence). This CDR3 is built from 17 residues. V was pared by 0 bases and J by 2 bases, with 10 bases of the junction left unmatched. CDR3 region: CAWSVPGQGLTNYGYTF. In DNA, the CDR3 is TGTGCCTGGAGTGTCCCGGGACAGGGATTAACCAACTATGGCTACACCTTC.

V gene TRBV5-1 combines with J gene TRBJ1-4; a weak D match, TRBD1 (5 bases). Germline lookup yields CDR1 SGHRS and CDR2 YFSETQ. Trimming took off 2 bases at V and 0 bases at J, with 8 bases between the two ends. The CDR3 spans 15 residues. The CDR3 region has the DNA TGCGCCAGCAGCTTACAGGACGCAACTAATGAAAAACTGTTTTTT. It is translated as CASSLQDATNEKLFF.

The table lists this clonotype with a count of one. The CDR3 here is CASSPRASGGSSYEQYF. In DNA form, the CDR3 reads TGTGCCAGCAGCCCGCGCGCTAGCGGGGGCAGCTCCTACGAGCAGTACTTC. V gene TRBV7-2 combines with J gene TRBJ2-7; 10 bases match TRBD2. The ends lost 5 bases at V and 0 bases at J; junction bases unmatched: 10. Germline CDR1 is SGHTA and CDR2 is FQGNSA. The CDR3 has 17 amino acids.

The chain recombines TRBV11-2 with TRBJ1-1; 7 nucleotides line up with TRBD1. Trimming cost V 5 bases and J 4 bases; bases outside gene matches: 19. Per germline, CDR1 SGHAT and CDR2 FQNNGV. This CDR3 comprises 18 residues. The CDR3 DNA reads as TGTGCCAGCAGCGCCAACGGATATATACAGGGGCTGGGCACTGAAGCTTTCTTT. Translation: CASSANGYIQGLGTEAFF. The full variable domain, rest sourced from reference TRBV11-2 and TRBJ1-1, is EAGVAQSPRYKIIEKRQSVAFWCNPISGHATLYWYQQILGQGPKLLIQFQNNGVVDDSQLPKDRFSAERLKGVDSTLKIQPAKLEDSAVYLCASSANGYIQGLGTEAFFGQGTRLTVV.

About this clonotype itself: Given the absence of the conserved phenylalanine or tryptophan at the CDR3 end, a read error is likely. The chain combines TRBV20-1 with TRBJ2-2, with no clear D. The V and J ends lost 3 bases and 6 bases respectively, with 5 bases between them. Germline V lookup: CDR1 DFQATT, CDR2 SNEGSKA (reference sequence). This CDR3 region has 11 residues. The CDR3 loop is CSASYAGELFS. In nucleotides, the CDR3 is TGCAGTGCTAGTTATGCCGGGGAGCTGTTTTCT.

This clonotype was seen a handful of times. V and J are TRBV5-1 and TRBJ2-2; TRBD2 matches 10 bases. The V gene's germline CDR1 is SGHRS and CDR2 YFSETQ. Germline trimming cut 4 bases from V and 5 bases from J; bases unmatched to any gene: 8. This CDR3 region has 16 residues. The CDR3 nucleotides are TGCGCCAGCAGCCCTCTAGCGGGAGACGTAACCGGGGAGCTGTTTTTT. It encodes CASSPLAGDVTGELFF.

This clonotype has more than one count but fewer than ten. The chain recombines TRBV12-3 or TRBV12-4 with TRBJ1-1; D is perhaps TRBD1 (5 bases). V was pared by 6 bases and J by 1 base, with 15 bases between. This CDR3 has 15 amino acids. In nucleotides, the CDR3 is TGTGCCAGCAGAACCCTAGGACAAGGGAACACTGAAGCTTTCTTT. As protein: CASRTLGQGNTEAFF.

This clonotype occurred a few times. The J gene is TRBJ1-3, the V gene TRBV29-1, with 7 bases matching TRBD1. Germline values: CDR1 SQVTM, CDR2 ANQGSEA. This CDR3 has 14 residues. Trimming took 3 bases from V and 1 from J; bases not matched to a gene: 3. CDR3 DNA sequence: TGCAGCGTTGATGGACAGGTATCTGGAAACACCATATATTTT. Translation gives CSVDGQVSGNTIYF.